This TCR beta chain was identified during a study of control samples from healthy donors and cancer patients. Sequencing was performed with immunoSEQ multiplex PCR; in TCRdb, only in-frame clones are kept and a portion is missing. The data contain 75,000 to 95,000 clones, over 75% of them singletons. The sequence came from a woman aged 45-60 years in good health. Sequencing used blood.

The DNA of the CDR3 is TGTGCCAGCAGTTACCTGAAAGCGGGCCAAACGGGGGAGTTCTTC. Translating it yields CASSYLKAGQTGEFF. The rearrangement links TRBV6-2 or TRBV6-3 to TRBJ2-1; D possibly corresponds to TRBD2 (6 bases). Germline V gene sequence: CDR1 MNHEY, CDR2 SVGEGT. This CDR3 is 15 amino acids long. V was pared by 2 bases and J by 14 bases, with 22 bases between.